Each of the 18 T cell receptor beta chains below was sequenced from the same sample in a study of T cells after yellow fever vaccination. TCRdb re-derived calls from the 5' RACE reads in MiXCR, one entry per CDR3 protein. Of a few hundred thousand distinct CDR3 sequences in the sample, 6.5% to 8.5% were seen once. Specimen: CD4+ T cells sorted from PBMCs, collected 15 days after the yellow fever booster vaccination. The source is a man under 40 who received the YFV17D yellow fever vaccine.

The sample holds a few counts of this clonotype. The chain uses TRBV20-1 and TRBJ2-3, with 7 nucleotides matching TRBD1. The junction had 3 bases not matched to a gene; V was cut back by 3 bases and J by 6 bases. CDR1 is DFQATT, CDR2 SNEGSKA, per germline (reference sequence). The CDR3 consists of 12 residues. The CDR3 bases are TGCAGTGCTAGGAGGGGGCCCGATACGCAGTATTTT. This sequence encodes CSARRGPDTQYF.

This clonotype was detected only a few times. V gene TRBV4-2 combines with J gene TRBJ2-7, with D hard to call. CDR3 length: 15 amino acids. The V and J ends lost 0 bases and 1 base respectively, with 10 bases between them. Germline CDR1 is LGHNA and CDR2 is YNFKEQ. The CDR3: CASSQDWEGSYEQYF. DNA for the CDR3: TGTGCCAGCAGCCAAGACTGGGAAGGGTCCTACGAGCAGTACTTC.

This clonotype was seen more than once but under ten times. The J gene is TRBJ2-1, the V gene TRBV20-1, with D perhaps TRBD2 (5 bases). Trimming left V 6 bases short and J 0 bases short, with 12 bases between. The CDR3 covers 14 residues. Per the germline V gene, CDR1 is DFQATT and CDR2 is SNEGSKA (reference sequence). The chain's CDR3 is CSAGEGSSYNEQFF. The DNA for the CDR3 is TGCAGTGCCGGTGAGGGTAGCTCCTACAATGAGCAGTTCTTC.

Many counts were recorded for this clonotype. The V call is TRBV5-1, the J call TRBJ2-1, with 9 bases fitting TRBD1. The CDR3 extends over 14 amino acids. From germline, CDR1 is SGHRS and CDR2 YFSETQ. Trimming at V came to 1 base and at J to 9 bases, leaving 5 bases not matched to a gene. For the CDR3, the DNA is TGCGCCAGCAGCTTGTTGCGGGGACAGGGTGAGCAGTTCTTC. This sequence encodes CASSLLRGQGEQFF.

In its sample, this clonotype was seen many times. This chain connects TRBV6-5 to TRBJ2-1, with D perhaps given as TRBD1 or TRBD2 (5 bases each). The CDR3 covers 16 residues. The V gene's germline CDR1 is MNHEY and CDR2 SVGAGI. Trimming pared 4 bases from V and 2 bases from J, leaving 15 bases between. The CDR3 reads CASSSPGTVTYNEQFF. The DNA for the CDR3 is TGTGCCAGCAGTTCCCCCGGGACGGTGACCTACAATGAGCAGTTCTTC.

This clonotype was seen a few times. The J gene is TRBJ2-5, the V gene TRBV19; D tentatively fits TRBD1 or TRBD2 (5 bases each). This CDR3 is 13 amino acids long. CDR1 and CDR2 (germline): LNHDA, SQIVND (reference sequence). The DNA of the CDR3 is TGTGCGGCGGGTCCGGGGCTCCAAGAGACCCAGTACTTC. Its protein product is CAAGPGLQETQYF. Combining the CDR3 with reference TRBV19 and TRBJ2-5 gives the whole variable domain DGGITQSPKYLFRKEGQNVTLSCEQNLNHDAMYWYRQDPGQGLRLIYYSQIVNDFQKGDIAEGYSVSREKKESFPLTVTSAQKNPTAFYLCAAGPGLQETQYFGPGTRLLVL.

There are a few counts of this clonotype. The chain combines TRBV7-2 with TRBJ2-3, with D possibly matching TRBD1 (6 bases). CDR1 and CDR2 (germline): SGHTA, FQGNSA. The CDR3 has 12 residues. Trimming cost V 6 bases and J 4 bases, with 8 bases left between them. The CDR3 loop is CASSRGSDTQYF. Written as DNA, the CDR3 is TGTGCCAGCAGTAGGGGGTCAGATACGCAGTATTTT.

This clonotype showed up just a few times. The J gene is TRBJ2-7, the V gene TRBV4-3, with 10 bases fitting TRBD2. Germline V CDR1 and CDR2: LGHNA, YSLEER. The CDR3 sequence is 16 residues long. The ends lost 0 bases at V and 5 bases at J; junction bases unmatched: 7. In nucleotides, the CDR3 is TGCGCCAGCAGCCAAGATCTAAGGCTAGCGGGAGACGAGCAGTACTTC. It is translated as CASSQDLRLAGDEQYF.

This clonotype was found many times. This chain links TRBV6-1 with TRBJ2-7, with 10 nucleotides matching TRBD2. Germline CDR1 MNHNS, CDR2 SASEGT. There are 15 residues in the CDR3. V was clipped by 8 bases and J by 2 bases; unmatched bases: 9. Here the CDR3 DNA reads TGTGCCAGCGGCGAAACTAGCGGGAAGACCTACGAGCAGTACTTC. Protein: CASGETSGKTYEQYF.

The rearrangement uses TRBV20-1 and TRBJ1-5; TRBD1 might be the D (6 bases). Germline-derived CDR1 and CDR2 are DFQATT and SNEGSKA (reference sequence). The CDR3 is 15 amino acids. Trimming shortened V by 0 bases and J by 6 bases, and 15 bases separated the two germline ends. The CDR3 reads CSARDYPGAGQPQHF. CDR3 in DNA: TGCAGTGCTAGAGATTATCCGGGGGCAGGTCAGCCCCAGCATTTT.

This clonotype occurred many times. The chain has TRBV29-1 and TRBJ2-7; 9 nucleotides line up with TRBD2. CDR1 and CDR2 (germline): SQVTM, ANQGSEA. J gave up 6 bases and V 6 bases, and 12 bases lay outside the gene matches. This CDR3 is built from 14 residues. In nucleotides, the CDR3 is TGCAGCGTCGATAGCGGGAGAGGGACAAGCGAGCAGTACTTC. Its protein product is CSVDSGRGTSEQYF.

CDR3 protein: CASGMGRGEATNEKLFF. The CDR3 nucleotides read TGTGCCAGCGGGATGGGCCGAGGAGAAGCAACTAATGAAAAACTGTTTTTT. The V call is TRBV27, the J call TRBJ1-4, with D uncertain. Germline CDR1 and CDR2: MNHEY and SMNVEV (reference sequence). V gave up 8 bases and J gave up 0 bases, with 19 bases separating them. This CDR3 spans 17 amino acids.

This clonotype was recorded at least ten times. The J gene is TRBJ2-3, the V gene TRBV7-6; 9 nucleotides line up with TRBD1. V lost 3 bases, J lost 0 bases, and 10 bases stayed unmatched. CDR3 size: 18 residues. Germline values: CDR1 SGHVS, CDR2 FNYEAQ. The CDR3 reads CASSLLTGTGISTDTQYF. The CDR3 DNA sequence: TGTGCCAGCAGCTTGCTCACGGGGACAGGGATCAGCACAGATACGCAGTATTTT.

CDR3 nucleotides: TGCGCCAGCAGCCCGACTATCGTCGGGGGTTCCTACAATGAGCAGTTCTTC. It specifies CASSPTIVGGSYNEQFF. The chain carries TRBV5-1 and TRBJ2-1; tentatively, D is TRBD2 (6 bases). This CDR3 comprises 17 residues. Trimming pared 4 bases from V and 1 base from J, leaving 18 bases between. Germline loops: CDR1 SGHRS, CDR2 YFSETQ.

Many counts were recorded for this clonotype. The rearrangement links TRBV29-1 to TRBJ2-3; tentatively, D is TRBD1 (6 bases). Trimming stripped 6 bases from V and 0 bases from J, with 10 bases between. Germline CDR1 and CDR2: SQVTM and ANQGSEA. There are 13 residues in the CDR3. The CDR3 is CSVDRASTDTQYF. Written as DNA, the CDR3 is TGCAGCGTGGACAGAGCTAGCACAGATACGCAGTATTTT.

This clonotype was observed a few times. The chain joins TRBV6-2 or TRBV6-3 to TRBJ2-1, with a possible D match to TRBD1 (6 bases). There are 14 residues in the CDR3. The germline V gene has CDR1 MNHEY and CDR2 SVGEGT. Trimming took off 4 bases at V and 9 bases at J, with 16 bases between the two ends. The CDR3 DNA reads TGTGCCAGCAGTTCCCCGCATCAGGGGACTGAGCAGTTCTTC. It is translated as CASSSPHQGTEQFF.

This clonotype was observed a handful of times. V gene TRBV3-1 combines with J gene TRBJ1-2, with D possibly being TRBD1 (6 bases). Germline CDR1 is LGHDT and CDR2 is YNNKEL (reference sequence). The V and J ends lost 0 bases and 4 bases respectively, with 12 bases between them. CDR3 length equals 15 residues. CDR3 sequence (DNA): TGTGCCAGCAGCCAAGATGCGGCACAGGGCTATGGCTACACCTTC. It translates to CASSQDAAQGYGYTF.

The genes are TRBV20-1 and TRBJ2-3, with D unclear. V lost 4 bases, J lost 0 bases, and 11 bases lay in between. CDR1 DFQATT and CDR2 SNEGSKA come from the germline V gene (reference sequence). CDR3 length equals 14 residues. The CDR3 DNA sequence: TGCAGTGCTACCAGACCCGAGAGCACAGATACGCAGTATTTT. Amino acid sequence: CSATRPESTDTQYF.